Listed below are T cell receptor beta chains from one sample, sequenced in a study of shared clonotypes between healthy human individuals. The data were produced by immunoSEQ multiplex PCR, yet TCRdb's version contains in-frame clones alone and is incomplete. The sample lists roughly 120,000 clones; around 66% were seen once. Sequencing input: memory CD8+ T cells sorted from blood. The origin of the receptors is a woman aged 25 to 45 in good health. CDR3s include the opening cysteine and the closing phenylalanine or tryptophan. The order of the fields is V gene, clone size, J gene, D gene, CDR3 protein, CDR3 DNA. The D gene is left open where the match is weak. Expanded clones get a size class; other rows say once, few or many, or leave the size out.

V: TRBV11-1
size: NA
J: TRBJ2-5
D: NA
CDR3: CASSAAGTDQETQYF
DNA: TGTGCCAGCAGCGCCGCCGGGACGGACCAAGAGACCCAGTACTTC

V: TRBV7-8
size: NA
J: TRBJ1-3
D: NA
CDR3: CASSLEGRNTIYF
DNA: TGTGCCAGCAGCTTAGAGGGGAGAAACACCATATATTTT

V: TRBV15
size: NA
J: TRBJ2-6
D: NA
CDR3: CATKRWADGANVLTF
DNA: TGTGCCACCAAACGATGGGCCGATGGGGCCAACGTCCTGACTTTC

V: TRBV19
size: NA
J: TRBJ2-7
D: TRBD2
CDR3: CASSPETSDPYEQYF
DNA: TGTGCCAGTAGTCCCGAGACTAGCGATCCCTACGAGCAGTACTTC

V: TRBV18
size: NA
J: TRBJ1-2
D: NA
CDR3: CASSRTAKRSRLYGYTF
DNA: TGTGCCAGCTCACGAACGGCGAAGCGGTCCAGACTTTATGGCTACACCTTC

V: TRBV6-4
size: NA
J: TRBJ2-1
D: NA
CDR3: CASSDGEGSYNEQFF
DNA: TGTGCCAGCAGTGACGGAGAAGGGTCCTACAATGAGCAGTTCTTC

V: TRBV10-2
size: NA
J: TRBJ2-2
D: NA
CDR3: CASSAFGARNGELFF
DNA: TGCGCCAGCAGCGCATTCGGAGCACGGAACGGGGAGCTGTTTTTT

V: TRBV30
size: NA
J: TRBJ2-7
D: NA
CDR3: CAWAPGSSYEQYF
DNA: TGTGCCTGGGCCCCGGGGAGCTCCTACGAGCAGTACTTC

V: TRBV6-6
size: NA
J: TRBJ1-1
D: NA
CDR3: CASSYSNLNTEAFF
DNA: TGTGCCAGCAGTTATTCGAATTTGAACACTGAAGCTTTCTTT

V: TRBV5-4
size: NA
J: TRBJ1-4
D: NA
CDR3: CASSLSGRGEKLFF
DNA: TGTGCCAGCAGCTTATCAGGGAGGGGTGAAAAACTGTTTTTT

V: TRBV6-5
size: NA
J: TRBJ2-2
D: NA
CDR3: CASSYAEGVVTGELFF
DNA: TGTGCCAGCAGTTACGCCGAGGGGGTAGTGACCGGGGAGCTGTTTTTT

V: TRBV28
size: NA
J: TRBJ2-7
D: NA
CDR3: CASSFLGLASYEQYF
DNA: TGTGCCAGCAGTTTTCTCGGACTCGCCTCCTACGAGCAGTACTTC

V: TRBV5-1
size: NA
J: TRBJ1-1
D: NA
CDR3: CASSLDGGRNTEAFF
DNA: TGCGCCAGCAGCTTGGACGGGGGGCGGAACACTGAAGCTTTCTTT

V: TRBV5-4
size: NA
J: TRBJ1-2
D: TRBD1
CDR3: CASRRTGGANGYTF
DNA: TGTGCCAGCAGACGTACAGGGGGCGCCAATGGCTACACCTTC

V: TRBV7-8
size: few
J: TRBJ2-1
D: TRBD2
CDR3: CASSRGTSGSWDNEQFF
DNA: TGTGCCAGCAGCCGAGGGACTAGCGGGAGTTGGGACAATGAGCAGTTCTTC

V: TRBV9
size: NA
J: TRBJ2-1
D: TRBD2
CDR3: CASSVAWREDSYNEQFF
DNA: TGTGCCAGCAGCGTAGCGTGGCGGGAGGACTCCTACAATGAGCAGTTCTTC

V: TRBV15
size: NA
J: TRBJ2-6
D: TRBD1
CDR3: CATSRDRESGANVLTF
DNA: TGTGCCACCAGTAGGGACAGGGAGTCGGGGGCCAACGTCCTGACTTTC

V: TRBV27
size: NA
J: TRBJ1-1
D: TRBD1
CDR3: CASSPGTGGLSEAFF
DNA: TGTGCCAGCAGTCCAGGGACAGGGGGGCTGTCTGAAGCTTTCTTT

V: TRBV6-1
size: many
J: TRBJ1-5
D: TRBD1
CDR3: CASRAGTGGQPQHF
DNA: TGTGCCAGCAGGGCCGGGACAGGGGGCCAGCCCCAGCATTTT

V: TRBV6-6
size: few
J: TRBJ2-2
D: NA
CDR3: CASSPPNTGELFF
DNA: TGTGCCAGCAGTCCACCTAACACCGGGGAGCTGTTTTTT

V: TRBV7-2
size: few
J: TRBJ2-7
D: TRBD1
CDR3: CASSARDSYYEQYF
DNA: TGTGCCAGCAGCGCCCGGGACAGTTACTACGAGCAGTACTTC

V: TRBV28
size: NA
J: TRBJ2-2
D: TRBD1
CDR3: CASSFRQGTTGELFF
DNA: TGTGCCAGCAGTTTCCGACAGGGCACCACCGGGGAGCTGTTTTTT

V: TRBV5-4
size: NA
J: TRBJ2-1
D: TRBD2
CDR3: CASRLAGYNEQFF
DNA: TGTGCCAGCAGACTAGCGGGTTACAATGAGCAGTTCTTC

V: TRBV28
size: NA
J: TRBJ2-7
D: NA
CDR3: CASSQDDLRSLGF
DNA: TGTGCCAGCAGTCAAGACGACCTTAGGTCCCTAGGATTC

V: TRBV19
size: NA
J: TRBJ1-4
D: TRBD1
CDR3: CASRGTDNEKLFF
DNA: TGTGCCAGTAGAGGGACAGATAATGAAAAACTGTTTTTT

V: TRBV5-1
size: many
J: TRBJ1-3
D: TRBD1
CDR3: CASSGISSGTGVYGNTIYF
DNA: TGCGCCAGCAGCGGGATTTCCTCCGGGACAGGGGTTTATGGAAACACCATATATTTT